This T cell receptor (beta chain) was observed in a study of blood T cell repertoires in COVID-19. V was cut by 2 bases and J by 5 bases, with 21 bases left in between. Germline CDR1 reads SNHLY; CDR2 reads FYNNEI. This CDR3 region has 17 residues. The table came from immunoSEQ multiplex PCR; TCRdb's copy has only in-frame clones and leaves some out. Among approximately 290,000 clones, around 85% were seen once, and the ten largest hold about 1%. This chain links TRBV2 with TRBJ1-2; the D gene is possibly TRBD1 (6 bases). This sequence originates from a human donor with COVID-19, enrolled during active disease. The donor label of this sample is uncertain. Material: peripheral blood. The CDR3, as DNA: TGTGCCAGCAGTGAAAGGAAAGGAAGGACAGAGCTATATGGCTACACCTTC. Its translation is CASSERKGRTELYGYTF.